Sequencing of this T cell receptor (beta chain) was carried out in a study of blood T cell repertoires in COVID-19. Background on the study: Researchers got acute and convalescent COVID-19 samples from the United States, Italy and Spain. Sources were T cells, B-cell-depleted T cells, or PBMCs; the material itself was cDNA or gDNA.

This clone was observed a few times. Original methodology: Reference gene primer amplification gave nucleated cell count estimates. TCRdb's copy holds only in-frame clones and misses some; the assay was immunoSEQ multiplex PCR. Clonal size and the V and J genes are those of that table, whereas D and trimming came from the DNA. The profile covers under 95,000 clones, with roughly 89% appearing a single time and roughly 5% taken by the ten largest. CDR3 length: 17 amino acids. V trimming: 3 bases; J trimming: 4 bases; junction bases outside the gene matches: 12. Germline V CDR1 and CDR2: SGHNT, YYREEE (reference sequence).

Specimen: peripheral blood. The source of this sequence is a man aged 60-69 years with acute or convalescent COVID-19. The chain recombines TRBV5-4 with TRBJ2-1; 8 nucleotides match TRBD1. CDR3 amino acids: CASSSSRRTGKYNEQFF. As DNA, the CDR3 is TGTGCCAGCAGCTCTTCAAGGCGGACAGGGAAGTACAATGAGCAGTTCTTC. The variable domain in full, with the rest retrieved from reference TRBV5-4 and TRBJ2-1, is ETGVTQSPTHLIKTRGQQVTLRCSSQSGHNTVSWYQQALGQGPQFIFQYYREEENGRGNFPPRFSGLQFPNYSSELNVNALELDDSALYLCASSSSRRTGKYNEQFFGPGTRLTVL.